The TCR beta chain under discussion was sequenced for a study of blood T cell repertoires in COVID-19. Study context: The origin of the acute and convalescent COVID-19 samples was the United States, Italy and Spain. Nucleic acid was either cDNA or gDNA, and it came from T cells, B-cell-depleted T cells, or PBMCs.

Authors' processing steps: Amplification with reference gene primers provided the estimates of nucleated cell counts. TCRdb's copy holds only in-frame clones and misses some; the assay was immunoSEQ multiplex PCR. V, J and clone size are those of that table, while D and trimming were read from the DNA. The sample lists 100,000 to 150,000 clones, about 89% occurring once. Per the germline V gene, CDR1 is SGDLS and CDR2 is YYNGEE. Trimming removed 0 bases from V and 3 bases from J, with 6 bases in between. This CDR3 contains 13 residues. The chain couples TRBV9 to TRBJ1-1; possible D gene TRBD1, 6 bases. The origin of this receptor is a man aged 45 to 65 with active COVID-19. Sequenced: peripheral blood. This CDR3 is CASSVGQDTEAFF. CDR3 DNA: TGTGCCAGCAGCGTAGGACAGGACACTGAAGCTTTCTTT. Full variable domain (remainder filled in from reference TRBV9 and TRBJ1-1): DSGVTQTPKHLITATGQRVTLRCSPRSGDLSVYWYQQSLDQGLQFLIQYYNGEERAKGNILERFSAQQFPDLHSELNLSSLELGDSALYFCASSVGQDTEAFFGQGTRLTVV.